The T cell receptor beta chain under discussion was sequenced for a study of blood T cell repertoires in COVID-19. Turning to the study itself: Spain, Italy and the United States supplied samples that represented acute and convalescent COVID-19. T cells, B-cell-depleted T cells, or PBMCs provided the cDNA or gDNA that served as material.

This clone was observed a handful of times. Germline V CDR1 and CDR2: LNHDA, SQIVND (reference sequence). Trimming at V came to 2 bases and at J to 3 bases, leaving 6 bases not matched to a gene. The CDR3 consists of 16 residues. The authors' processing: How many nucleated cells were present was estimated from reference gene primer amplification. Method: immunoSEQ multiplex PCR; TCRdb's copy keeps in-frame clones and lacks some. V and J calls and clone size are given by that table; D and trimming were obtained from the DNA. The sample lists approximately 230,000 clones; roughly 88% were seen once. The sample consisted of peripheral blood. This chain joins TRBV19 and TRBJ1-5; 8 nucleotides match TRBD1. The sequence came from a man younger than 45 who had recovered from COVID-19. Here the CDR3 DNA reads TGTGCCAGTAGTATATCAGGGGGCCCTCCCAATCAGCCCCAGCATTTT. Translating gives CASSISGGPPNQPQHF.